This entry lists 5 T cell receptor beta chains sequenced from one sample in a study of blood T cell repertoires in COVID-19. This table comes from immunoSEQ multiplex PCR, and its TCRdb copy is limited to in-frame clones, with some not included. Among under 130,000 clones, about four fifths were seen once, and the ten largest hold roughly a tenth. Sequencing used peripheral blood. The source is a woman in her 70s with acute or convalescent COVID-19.

This chain links TRBV5-1 with TRBJ1-2, with D hard to call. The CDR3 runs to 15 residues. CDR1 and CDR2 from the germline V gene are SGHRS and YFSETQ. V was clipped by 1 base and J by 5 bases, with 15 bases between them. The CDR3 DNA follows: TGCGCCAGCAGCTTGACGGGGTTGTGGGAATATGGCTACACCTTC. Amino acids: CASSLTGLWEYGYTF.

A single count supports this clone. The CDR3 DNA follows: TGTGCCAGCAGTTACTCCTTGGGGGGGACTGAAGCTTTCTTT. The encoded protein is CASSYSLGGTEAFF. The chain couples TRBV6-2 or TRBV6-3 to TRBJ1-1; a possible D gene is TRBD1 (5 bases). The V gene's germline CDR1 is MNHEY and CDR2 SVGEGT. V lost 0 bases, J lost 5 bases, and 10 bases lay in between. This CDR3 is 14 amino acids long.

This clone showed up just once. The genes are TRBV11-2 and TRBJ1-1; D may be TRBD1 (6 bases). Looked up from germline, CDR1 is SGHAT and CDR2 is FQNNGV. The CDR3 has 16 residues. V was trimmed by 3 bases and J by 1 base, leaving 15 bases between them. Written as DNA, the CDR3 is TGTGCCAGCAGCTTCGGCATGGCGGGGGCGAACACTGAAGCTTTCTTT. Translated, it gives CASSFGMAGANTEAFF.

The chain has TRBV10-2 and TRBJ2-2; a weak D match, TRBD2 (6 bases). Per germline, CDR1 WSHSY and CDR2 SAAADI. The CDR3 has 11 residues. The ends were cut back, 6 bases at V and 8 bases at J, with 7 bases in the middle. CDR3 in DNA: TGCGCCAGCAGCGGGGGAGGGGAGCTGTTTTTT. Encoded protein: CASSGGGELFF.

This clone was found once. The genes are TRBV7-3 and TRBJ1-1; D is unresolved. Trimming shortened V by 5 bases and J by 2 bases, and 18 bases separated the two germline ends. This CDR3 is built from 16 residues. CDR1 is SGHTA, CDR2 FQGTGA, per germline. The CDR3 region is CASSPGGGRGNTEAFF. The CDR3 DNA is TGTGCCAGCAGCCCCGGAGGTGGACGGGGTAACACTGAAGCTTTCTTT.